This entry lists 11 T cell receptor beta chains sequenced from one sample in a study of CD8+CD57+ T cells in acquired aplastic anemia. Patients included in sequencing had previously demonstrated CD8+CD57+ cell expansion by flow cytometry. Genomic DNA was employed as the template in profiling TCR beta VDJ and CDR3. TCRdb reprocessed the reads via MiXCR and lists one record per CDR3 protein. The sample contains 160,000 or so distinct CDR3 sequences, 70% to 75% of which appear only once. Input material: sorted CD4+, CD8+, or CD8+CD57+ T cells (not recorded which) from PBMCs. The receptors derive from a human donor with aplastic anemia.

The CDR3 DNA is TGCCAGCTCACCATTGGCCGACGGCGGCCCCGCGAGCAGTACTTC. Amino acid sequence: CQLTIGRRRPREQYF. The rearrangement joins TRBV29-1 to TRBJ2-7, with unresolved D. From germline, CDR1 is SQVTM and CDR2 ANQGSEA. The CDR3 is 15 residues long.

The chain combines TRBV29-1 with TRBJ1-1; perhaps TRBD1 as D (6 bases). The CDR3 is made up of 13 amino acids. V was pared by 7 bases and J by 2 bases, with 14 bases between. Germline CDR1 reads SQVTM; CDR2 reads ANQGSEA. The CDR3 loop is CSAPGARNTEAFF. CDR3 in DNA: TGCAGCGCCCCAGGGGCTCGTAACACTGAAGCTTTCTTT.

This chain joins TRBV7-8 and TRBJ2-7, with D tentatively TRBD1 or TRBD2 (6 bases each). The V gene's germline CDR1 is SGHVS and CDR2 FQNEAQ. This CDR3 has 15 residues. The ends were cut back, 3 bases at V and 1 base at J, with 13 bases in the middle. CDR3 sequence (DNA): TGTGCCAGCAGCTTCGAGGGGGGCCGGTCCTACGAGCAGTACTTC. Translating it yields CASSFEGGRSYEQYF.

Comment on this clonotype: One end of the junction fails to match germline, which may point to a read error. The CDR3 here is CAISESDGFSNQPQHF. In nucleotides, the CDR3 is TGTGCCATCAGTGAGTCGGATGGTTTTAGCAATCAGCCTCAGCATTTT. The chain has TRBV10-3 and TRBJ1-5; D ambiguous. The CDR3 sequence is 16 residues long. Germline values: CDR1 ENHRY, CDR2 SYGVKD.

The chain is built from TRBV12-3 or TRBV12-4 and TRBJ1-1, with D unclear. The CDR3 extends over 11 amino acids. CDR3 DNA sequence: TGTGCTAGTGATTTGGTACTCGAGGCTTTCTTT. Translated: CASDLVLEAFF.

The chain couples TRBV15 to TRBJ1-2; D possibly corresponds to TRBD1 (6 bases). V was clipped by 3 bases and J by 1 base, with 9 bases between them. CDR1 and CDR2 (germline): LNHNV, YYDKDF (reference sequence). The CDR3 is made up of 14 amino acids. This chain's CDR3 is CATSRDSLNYGYTF. In DNA form, the CDR3 reads TGTGCCACCAGCAGGGACAGCCTTAACTATGGCTACACCTTC.

CDR3 protein: CATSTTGSLGANVLTF. In DNA form, the CDR3 reads TGTGCCACCAGCACCACAGGGAGCCTCGGGGCCAACGTCCTGACTTTC. The V gene is TRBV24-1, the J gene TRBJ2-6; a possible D gene is TRBD1 (6 bases). CDR3 length: 16 amino acids. V was pared by 7 bases and J by 4 bases, with 16 bases between. From germline, CDR1 is KGHDR and CDR2 SFDVKD.

The chain couples TRBV7-2 to TRBJ1-3; 7 bases are a match to TRBD1. The V and J ends lost 5 bases and 4 bases, in that order; junction bases with no gene match: 8. The CDR3 is 15 residues long. Germline V lookup: CDR1 SGHTA, CDR2 FQGNSA. In nucleotides, the CDR3 is TGTGCCAGCAGCACGAAGACAGGGATAGGAAACACCATATATTTT. This translates into CASSTKTGIGNTIYF.

This chain links TRBV5-4 with TRBJ1-1, with D unclear. V lost 1 base to trimming and J lost 10 bases, with 11 bases between them. The CDR3 has 12 residues. CDR1 is SGHNT, CDR2 YYREEE, per germline (reference sequence). The CDR3 DNA sequence: TGTGCCAGCAGCTTGAAGGGCCTGGTAGCTTTCTTT. Amino acids: CASSLKGLVAFF.

This chain connects TRBV5-1 to TRBJ1-6; D not certain. CDR1 and CDR2 from the germline V gene are SGHRS and YFSETQ. This CDR3 has 15 amino acids. Trimming cost V 0 bases and J 12 bases, with 16 bases left between them. The CDR3 region is CASSLGSQLIEPLHF. As DNA, the CDR3 is TGCGCCAGCAGCTTGGGTAGCCAGCTGATCGAACCCCTCCACTTT.

This clonotype was picked up many times. The chain is built from TRBV6-5 and TRBJ2-5; TRBD2 agrees at 12 bases. V lost 2 bases to trimming and J lost 6 bases; unmatched junction nucleotides: 4. The V gene's germline CDR1 is MNHEY and CDR2 SVGAGI. The CDR3 sequence is 15 residues long. In nucleotides, the CDR3 is TGTGCCAGCAGTTACCTCACTAGCGGGGGGAAGACCCAGTACTTC. Its protein product is CASSYLTSGGKTQYF.